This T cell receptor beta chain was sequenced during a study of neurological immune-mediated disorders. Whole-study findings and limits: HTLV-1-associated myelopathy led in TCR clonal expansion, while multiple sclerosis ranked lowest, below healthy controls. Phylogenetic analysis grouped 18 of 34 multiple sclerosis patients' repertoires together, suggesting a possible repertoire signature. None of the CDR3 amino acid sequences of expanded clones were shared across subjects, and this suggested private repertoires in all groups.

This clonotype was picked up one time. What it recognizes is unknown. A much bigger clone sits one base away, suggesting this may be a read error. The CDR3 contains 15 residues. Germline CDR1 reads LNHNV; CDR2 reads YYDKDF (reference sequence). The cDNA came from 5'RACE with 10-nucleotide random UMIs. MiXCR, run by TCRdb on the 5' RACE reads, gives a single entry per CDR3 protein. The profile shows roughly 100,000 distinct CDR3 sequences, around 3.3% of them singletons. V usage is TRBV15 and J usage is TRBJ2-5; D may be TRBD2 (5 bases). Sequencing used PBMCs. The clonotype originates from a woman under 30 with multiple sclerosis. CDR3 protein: CVTSGTQTLRETQYF. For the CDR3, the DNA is TGTGTCACCAGCGGTACCCAAACATTGCGAGAGACCCAGTACTTC.